Listed below are T cell receptor beta chains from one sample, sequenced in a study of cytomegalovirus exposure and HLA in healthy donors. Libraries were prepared by immunoSEQ multiplex PCR; TCRdb keeps only in-frame clonotypes and omits some of them. The data show approximately 240,000 clones, roughly 82% seen once. Sequences were obtained from PBMCs. Receptor source: a woman aged 35 to 49 in good health and CMV-seropositive. Both conserved end residues are part of each CDR3. A D gene is named only where the DNA matches it firmly. Clone size, where shown, is once, few, many, or a class for clones that have expanded.

j_call	d_call	v_call	clone_size	cdr3_aa	cdr3_nt
TRBJ2-7	-	TRBV7-9	-	CASMDSLSYEQYF	TGTGCCAGTATGGACAGCCTCTCCTACGAGCAGTACTTC
TRBJ1-2	TRBD1	TRBV7-9	-	CASSFSGTGILNYGYTF	TGTGCCAGCAGCTTTTCCGGGACAGGGATCCTTAACTATGGCTACACCTTC
TRBJ1-2	-	TRBV9	-	CASSVAAGKDYGYTF	TGTGCCAGCAGCGTAGCGGCAGGGAAGGACTATGGCTACACCTTC
TRBJ1-3	TRBD1	TRBV19	-	CASSQGTAGNTIYF	TGTGCCAGTAGCCAGGGGACAGCTGGAAACACCATATATTTT
TRBJ2-7	TRBD2	TRBV4-2	-	CASSPGLAASYEQYF	TGTGCCAGCAGCCCTGGACTAGCGGCATCCTACGAGCAGTACTTC
TRBJ1-1	-	TRBV4-1	-	CASRSTGRTEAFF	TGCGCCAGCAGGAGTACAGGGCGGACTGAAGCTTTCTTT
TRBJ1-1	TRBD1	TRBV18	-	CASSPPGQGKTEAFF	TGTGCCAGCTCACCCCCCGGACAGGGAAAAACTGAAGCTTTCTTT
TRBJ2-7	-	TRBV2	-	CASILNRHIPYEQYF	TGTGCCAGCATATTAAACAGGCATATCCCCTACGAGCAGTACTTC
TRBJ2-5	-	TRBV6-5	-	CASGQREEETQYF	TGTGCCAGCGGTCAGAGGGAGGAAGAGACCCAGTACTTC
TRBJ1-1	TRBD1	TRBV18	-	CASSGDRGDTEAFF	TGTGCCAGCTCAGGAGACAGGGGGGACACTGAAGCTTTCTTT
TRBJ1-5	TRBD1	TRBV27	few	CASSLGQGDSQPQHF	TGTGCCAGCAGTTTAGGGCAGGGGGACAGTCAGCCCCAGCATTTT
TRBJ1-5	TRBD1	TRBV27	-	CASSWGTGTGQPQHF	TGTGCCAGCAGTTGGGGGACAGGGACGGGGCAGCCCCAGCATTTT
TRBJ1-5	TRBD1	TRBV7-9	-	CASSGTGSQPQHF	TGTGCCAGCAGCGGGACAGGGAGTCAGCCCCAGCATTTT
TRBJ2-2	-	TRBV4-1	-	CASSQDPVGGNTGELFF	TGCGCCAGCAGCCAAGACCCGGTGGGGGGGAACACCGGGGAGCTGTTTTTT
TRBJ1-4	-	TRBV4-3	-	CASSQAGEKLFF	TGCGCCAGCAGCCAAGCGGGTGAAAAACTGTTTTTT
TRBJ1-3	TRBD1	TRBV9	-	CASSVGLQGRGGNTIYF	TGTGCCAGCAGCGTAGGGTTACAGGGGCGAGGAGGAAACACCATATATTTT
TRBJ1-1	-	TRBV14	-	CASMPSRGENTEAFF	TGTGCCAGCATGCCAAGCAGAGGTGAGAACACTGAAGCTTTCTTT
TRBJ2-5	-	TRBV14	-	CASSLYGIGETQYF	TGTGCCAGCAGCCTGTACGGGATCGGAGAGACCCAGTACTTC
TRBJ2-7	-	TRBV7-9	-	CASSLPELDEQYF	TGTGCCAGCAGCCTACCCGAGCTTGACGAGCAGTACTTC
TRBJ1-2	TRBD1	TRBV5-1	-	CASSLTGQGEYGYTF	TGCGCCAGCAGCTTGACGGGACAGGGTGAATATGGCTACACCTTC
TRBJ2-1	-	TRBV11-3	-	CASSSPLMRAPGEFF	TGTGCCAGCAGCTCTCCCCTGATGAGGGCCCCGGGAGAGTTCTTC
TRBJ2-5	-	TRBV7-6	-	CASSLMYSQETQYF	TGTGCCAGCAGCTTAATGTATAGCCAAGAGACCCAGTACTTC